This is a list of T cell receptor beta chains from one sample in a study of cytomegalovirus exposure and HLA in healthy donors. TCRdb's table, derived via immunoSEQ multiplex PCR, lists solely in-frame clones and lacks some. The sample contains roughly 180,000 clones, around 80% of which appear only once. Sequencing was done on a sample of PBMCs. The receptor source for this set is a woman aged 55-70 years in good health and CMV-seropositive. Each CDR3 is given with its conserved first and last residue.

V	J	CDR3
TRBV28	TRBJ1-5	CASSQIYSNQPQHF
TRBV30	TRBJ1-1	CAWSVNRAEAFF
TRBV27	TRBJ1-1	CASSLQGLNTEAFF
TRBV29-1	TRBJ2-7	CSVEAQGPEQYF
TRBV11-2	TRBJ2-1	CASSKAQEAEQFF
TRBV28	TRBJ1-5	CASATGEDQPQHF
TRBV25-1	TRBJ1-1	CASSAMNTEAFF
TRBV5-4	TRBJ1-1	CASSLVRQGLAEAFF
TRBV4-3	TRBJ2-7	CASSQQAGQGYEQYF
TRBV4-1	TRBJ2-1	CASSQRDNYNEQFF
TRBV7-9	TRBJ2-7	CASSWGTGAYEQYF
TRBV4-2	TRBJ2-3	CASSQVGGATDTQYF
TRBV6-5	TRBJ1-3	CASSYGGAGNTIYF
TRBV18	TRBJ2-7	CASSLGHLRTGHYEQYF
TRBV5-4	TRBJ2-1	CASSSGTSGYNEQFF
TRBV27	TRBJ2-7	CVSSFGTGVYEQYF
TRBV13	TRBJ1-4	CASSPTMSQGRGEKLFF
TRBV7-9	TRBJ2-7	CASRNFKGQSYEQYF
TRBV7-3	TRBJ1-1	CASSSQGDTEAFF
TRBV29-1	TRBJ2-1	CSVRRSIGEYNEQFF
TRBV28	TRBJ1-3	CASSQGGTGSGNTIYF
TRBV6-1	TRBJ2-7	CASSVRGYEQYF
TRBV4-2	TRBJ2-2	CASSRVTGELFF
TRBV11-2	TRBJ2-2	CASSLRTRPLAGELFF
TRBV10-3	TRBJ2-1	CAISESGLHNEQLF
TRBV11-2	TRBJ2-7	CASSTQGQGRDEQYF
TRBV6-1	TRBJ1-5	CASSEAGGSNQPQHF
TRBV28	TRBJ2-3	CASSFTALTDTQYF